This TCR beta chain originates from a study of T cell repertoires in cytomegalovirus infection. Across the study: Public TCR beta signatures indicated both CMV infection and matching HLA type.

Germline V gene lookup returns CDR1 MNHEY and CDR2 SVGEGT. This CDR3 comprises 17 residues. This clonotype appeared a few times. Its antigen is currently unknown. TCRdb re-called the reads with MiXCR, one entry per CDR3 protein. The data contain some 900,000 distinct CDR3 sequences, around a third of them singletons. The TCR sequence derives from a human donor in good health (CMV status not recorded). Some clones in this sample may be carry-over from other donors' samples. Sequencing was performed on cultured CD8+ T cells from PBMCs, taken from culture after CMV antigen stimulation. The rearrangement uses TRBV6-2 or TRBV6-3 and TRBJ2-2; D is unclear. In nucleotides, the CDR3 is TGTGCTTCTCAAGGCCGGCTGTACTCAGGTCGTCCCGGGGAGCTGTTTTTT. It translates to CASQGRLYSGRPGELFF.